Detailed here is one TCR beta chain. The antigen is undetermined. Method: immunoSEQ multiplex PCR; TCRdb's copy keeps in-frame clones and lacks some. The sample carries around 69,000 clones, roughly 89% recorded once. This sample is part of a study of T cell responses to AZD1222 COVID-19 vaccine. Study context: Combined were second doses at about 4 or about 12 weeks.

General study points: An increase in Spike-specific TCR breadth and depth was observed after two AZD1222 doses. Unmutated regions of variants are reportedly targeted by nearly half of spike-specific TCRs.

V shed 2 bases and J 2 bases; nucleotides not matched to a gene: 8. CDR3 length equals 17 residues. Germline-derived CDR1 and CDR2 are SGHAT and FQNNGV. The sequencing used peripheral blood, collected on day 0 of AZD1222 vaccination. The genes are TRBV11-2 and TRBJ1-5; 8 nucleotides align to TRBD1. The sequence was obtained from an adult in good health. The DNA for the CDR3 is TGTGCCAGCAGCTTAAGTGCAGGGGGCGCGGGCAATCAGCCCCAGCATTTT. Its protein product is CASSLSAGGAGNQPQHF.